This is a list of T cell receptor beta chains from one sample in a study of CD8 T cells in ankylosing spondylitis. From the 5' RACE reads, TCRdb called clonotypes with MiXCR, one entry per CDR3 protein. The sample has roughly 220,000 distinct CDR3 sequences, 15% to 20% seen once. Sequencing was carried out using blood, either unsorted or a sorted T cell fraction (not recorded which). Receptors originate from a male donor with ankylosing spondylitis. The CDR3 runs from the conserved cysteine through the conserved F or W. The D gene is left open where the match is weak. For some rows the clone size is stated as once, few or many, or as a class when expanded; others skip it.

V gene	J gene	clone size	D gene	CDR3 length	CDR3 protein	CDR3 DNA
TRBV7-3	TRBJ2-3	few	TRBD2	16	CASSLSTSGSVFTQYF	TGTGCCAGCAGCCTATCGACTAGCGGCTCTGTTTTTACGCAGTATTTT
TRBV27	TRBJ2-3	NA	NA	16	CASSWRASEVGDTQYF	TGTGCCAGCAGTTGGCGGGCCAGTGAGGTCGGAGATACGCAGTATTTT
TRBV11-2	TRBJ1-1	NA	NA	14	CASTSLRDKQEAFF	TGTGCCAGCACCTCCCTCCGGGACAAGCAAGAAGCTTTCTTT
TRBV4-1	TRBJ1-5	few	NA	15	CASSQDAGDDQPQHF	TGCGCCAGCAGCCAAGACGCAGGGGACGATCAGCCCCAGCATTTT
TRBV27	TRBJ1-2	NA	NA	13	CASSFTANYGYTF	TGTGCCAGCAGTTTCACAGCTAACTATGGCTACACCTTC
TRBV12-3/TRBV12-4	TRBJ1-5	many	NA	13	CASSFTGDQPQHF	TGTGCCAGCAGTTTTACGGGGGATCAGCCCCAGCATTTT
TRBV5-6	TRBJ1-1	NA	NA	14	CASSEAGWWTEAFF	TGTGCCAGCAGCGAAGCAGGGTGGTGGACTGAAGCTTTCTTT
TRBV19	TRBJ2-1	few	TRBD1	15	CASSSPGQPADEQFF	TGTGCCAGTAGTTCACCGGGACAGCCAGCCGATGAGCAGTTCTTC
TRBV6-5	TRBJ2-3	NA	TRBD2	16	CASSYSTSGDTDTQYF	TGTGCCAGCAGTTACTCGACTAGCGGGGACACAGATACGCAGTATTTT
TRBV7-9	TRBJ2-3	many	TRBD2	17	CASSYPLQRGGLDTQYF	TGTGCCAGCAGCTACCCCCTCCAGCGGGGGGGCCTAGATACGCAGTATTTT
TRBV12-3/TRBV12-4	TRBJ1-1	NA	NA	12	CASSLQNTEAFF	TGTGCCAGCAGTTTACAGAACACTGAAGCTTTCTTT
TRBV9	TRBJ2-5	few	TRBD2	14	CASSTSGNEETQYF	TGTGCCAGCAGTACTAGCGGGAACGAAGAGACCCAGTACTTC
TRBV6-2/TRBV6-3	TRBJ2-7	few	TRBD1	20	CASSYSSDREVTVEFDEQYF	TGTGCCAGCAGTTACTCCTCGGACAGGGAGGTGACGGTAGAGTTCGACGAGCAGTACTTC
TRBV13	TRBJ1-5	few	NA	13	CASSLGIYQPQHF	TGTGCCAGCAGCTTAGGGATTTATCAGCCCCAGCATTTT
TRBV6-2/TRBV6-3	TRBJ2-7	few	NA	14	CASSYSGDLYEQYF	TGTGCCAGCAGTTACTCGGGGGACCTCTACGAGCAGTACTTC
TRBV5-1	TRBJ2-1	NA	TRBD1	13	CASSQTGANEQFF	TGCGCCAGCAGCCAAACAGGGGCAAATGAGCAGTTCTTC
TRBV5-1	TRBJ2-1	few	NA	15	CASSLENVGRNEQFF	TGCGCCAGCAGCTTGGAAAATGTAGGACGGAATGAGCAGTTCTTC
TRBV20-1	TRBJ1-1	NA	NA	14	CSARDLRLNTEAFF	TGCAGTGCTAGAGATCTCAGATTGAACACTGAAGCTTTCTTT
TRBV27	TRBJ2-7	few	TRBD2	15	CASSLSIAGGNEQYF	TGTGCCAGCAGTTTATCTATAGCGGGAGGCAACGAGCAGTACTTC
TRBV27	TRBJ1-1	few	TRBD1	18	CASSLFRPGQGASTEAFF	TGTGCCAGCAGTTTATTCAGACCGGGACAGGGGGCGAGCACTGAAGCTTTCTTT
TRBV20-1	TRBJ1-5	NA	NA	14	CSARDLWGSQPQHF	TGCAGTGCTAGAGATCTATGGGGTTCTCAGCCCCAGCATTTT
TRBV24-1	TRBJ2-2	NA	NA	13	CATSDTNTGELFF	TGTGCCACCAGTGATACGAACACCGGGGAGCTGTTTTTT
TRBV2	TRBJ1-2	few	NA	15	CASSRPDMALVGYTF	TGTGCCAGCAGTCGCCCTGACATGGCTCTAGTCGGCTACACCTTC
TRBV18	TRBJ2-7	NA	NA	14	CASSPIQASYEQYF	TGTGCCAGCTCACCCATACAGGCCTCCTACGAGCAGTACTTC
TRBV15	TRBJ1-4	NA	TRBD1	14	CATSSRGLGEKLFF	TGTGCCACCAGCAGCAGGGGGCTGGGTGAAAAACTGTTTTTT
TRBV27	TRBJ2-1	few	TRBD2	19	CASSSPGVSFGGDANEQFF	TGTGCCAGCAGTTCCCCAGGGGTATCGTTCGGGGGGGACGCCAATGAGCAGTTCTTC
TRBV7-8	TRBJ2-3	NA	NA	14	CASSFRERTDTQYF	TGTGCCAGCAGCTTTAGGGAAAGGACAGATACGCAGTATTTT
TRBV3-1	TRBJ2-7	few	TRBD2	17	CASSQGGLAGAKNEQYF	TGTGCCAGCAGCCAAGGAGGGCTAGCGGGGGCTAAGAACGAGCAGTACTTC
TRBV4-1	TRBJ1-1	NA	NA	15	CASSQGGGFRTEAFF	TGCGCCAGCAGCCAAGGTGGGGGCTTTCGGACTGAAGCTTTCTTT
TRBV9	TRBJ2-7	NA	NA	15	CASSVGSDNRYEQYF	TGTGCCAGCAGCGTCGGCTCTGACAACAGATACGAGCAGTACTTC
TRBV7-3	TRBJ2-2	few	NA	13	CASSSEGTGELFF	TGTGCCAGCAGCTCCGAGGGGACCGGGGAGCTGTTTTTT
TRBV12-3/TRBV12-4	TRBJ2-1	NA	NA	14	CASSYGEIYNEQFF	TGTGCCAGCAGTTACGGGGAGATTTACAATGAGCAGTTCTTC
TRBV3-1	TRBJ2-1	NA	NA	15	CASSQENRDYNEQFF	TGTGCCAGCAGCCAAGAAAACAGGGACTACAATGAGCAGTTCTTC
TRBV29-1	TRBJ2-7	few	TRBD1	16	CSVGGAPGQGAYEQYF	TGCAGCGTTGGAGGGGCTCCGGGACAGGGGGCTTACGAGCAGTACTTC
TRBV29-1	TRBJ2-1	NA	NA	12	CSVEEGPNEQFF	TGCAGCGTTGAAGAGGGCCCCAATGAGCAGTTCTTC
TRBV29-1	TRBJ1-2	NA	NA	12	CSVEHIGHGYTF	TGCAGCGTTGAACACATTGGCCATGGCTACACCTTC
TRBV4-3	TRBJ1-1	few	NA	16	CASSQDFLQQNTEAFF	TGCGCCAGCAGCCAAGATTTTTTACAGCAGAACACTGAAGCTTTCTTT
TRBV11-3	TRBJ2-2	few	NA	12	CASPGNTGELFF	TGTGCCAGCCCAGGGAACACCGGGGAGCTGTTTTTT
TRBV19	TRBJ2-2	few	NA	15	CASSIWQGNTGELFF	TGTGCCAGTAGTATCTGGCAGGGGAACACCGGGGAGCTGTTTTTT
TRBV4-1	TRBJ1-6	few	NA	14	CASSQGVGEGPLHF	TGCGCCAGCAGCCAGGGGGTTGGTGAAGGGCCCCTCCACTTT
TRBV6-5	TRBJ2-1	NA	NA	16	CASSYSVPSYMNEQFF	TGTGCCAGCAGTTACTCGGTCCCTAGCTATATGAATGAGCAGTTCTTC
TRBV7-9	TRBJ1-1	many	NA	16	CASSKPEGAENTEAFF	TGTGCCAGCAGCAAACCAGAAGGGGCAGAGAACACTGAAGCTTTCTTT
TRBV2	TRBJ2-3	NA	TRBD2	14	CASSDLGAGDTKYF	TGTGCCAGCAGTGACTTGGGAGCGGGAGATACGAAGTATTTT
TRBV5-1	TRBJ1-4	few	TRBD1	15	CASSLAGTGYEKLFF	TGCGCCAGCAGCTTGGCCGGGACAGGGTATGAAAAACTGTTTTTT
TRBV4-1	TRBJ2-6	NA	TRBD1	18	CASSQEQGFLSGANVLTF	TGCGCCAGCAGCCAAGAACAGGGGTTTCTCTCTGGGGCCAACGTCCTGACTTTC
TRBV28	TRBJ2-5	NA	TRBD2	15	CASRRLGGGGETQYF	TGTGCCAGCAGAAGGCTGGGGGGCGGGGGGGAGACCCAGTACTTC
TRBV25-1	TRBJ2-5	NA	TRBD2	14	CASSSAGGGETQYF	TGTGCCAGCAGCTCAGCGGGGGGAGGAGAGACCCAGTACTTC
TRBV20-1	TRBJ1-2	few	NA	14	CSAREEGTNYGYTF	TGCAGTGCTAGAGAGGAGGGTACGAACTATGGCTACACCTTC